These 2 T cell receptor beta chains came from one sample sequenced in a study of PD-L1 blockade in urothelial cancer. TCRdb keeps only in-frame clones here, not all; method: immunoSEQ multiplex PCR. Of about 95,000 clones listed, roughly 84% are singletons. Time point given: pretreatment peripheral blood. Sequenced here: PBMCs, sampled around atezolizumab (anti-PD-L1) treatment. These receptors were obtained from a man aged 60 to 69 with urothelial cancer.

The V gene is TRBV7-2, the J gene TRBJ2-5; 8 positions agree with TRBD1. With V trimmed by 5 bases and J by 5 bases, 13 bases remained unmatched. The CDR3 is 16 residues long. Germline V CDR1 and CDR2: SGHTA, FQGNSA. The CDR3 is CASSPRRDRRWETQYF. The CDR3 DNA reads TGTGCCAGCAGCCCCCGGCGGGACAGGCGTTGGGAGACCCAGTACTTC.

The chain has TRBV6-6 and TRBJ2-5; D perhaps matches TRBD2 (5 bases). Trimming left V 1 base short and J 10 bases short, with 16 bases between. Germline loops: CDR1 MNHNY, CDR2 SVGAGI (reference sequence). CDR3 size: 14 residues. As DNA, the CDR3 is TGTGCCAGCAGTTACTTATCTCGACACGGGGACCAGTACTTC. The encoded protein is CASSYLSRHGDQYF.